This T cell receptor (beta chain) originates from a study of T cell responses to AZD1222 COVID-19 vaccine. Some clones are missing from TCRdb's copy, which holds only in-frame ones; the method was immunoSEQ multiplex PCR. There are tens of thousands of clones in the sample; roughly nine tenths occur only once, and around 5% lies in the top ten. Pooled together were second doses at about 4 or about 12 weeks. This specimen was peripheral blood, taken 28 days after the second AZD1222 dose. The sequence derives from an adult who received the AZD1222 COVID-19 vaccine.

CDR3 in DNA: TGTGCCAGCATCGGCCTCAGCGAGACCCAGTACTTC. Encoded protein: CASIGLSETQYF. The chain uses TRBV6-5 and TRBJ2-5; D remains unclear. Germline assignment: CDR1 MNHEY and CDR2 SVGAGI. The CDR3 loop spans 12 amino acids. Trimming shortened V by 7 bases and J by 5 bases, and 11 bases separated the two germline ends.